Presented here are 24 T cell receptor beta chains from one specimen sequenced in a study of T cell changes during pregnancy in multiple sclerosis. Generated by immunoSEQ multiplex PCR, the TCRdb table keeps only in-frame clones and is missing some. The table lists roughly 100,000 clones, roughly 92% of them singletons. Sequences were derived from peripheral blood, sampled after pregnancy. These receptor sequences come from a female donor with multiple sclerosis, enrolled in a pregnancy study.

The chain recombines TRBV4-1 with TRBJ1-1; perhaps TRBD1 as D (6 bases). CDR3 length: 17 residues. Germline V CDR1 and CDR2: MGHRA, YSYEKL. V was pared by 3 bases and J by 2 bases, with 19 bases between. CDR3 bases: TGCGCCAGCAGCCATCAACGAGGGGGTGGGGGAAACACTGAAGCTTTCTTT. This translates into CASSHQRGGGGNTEAFF.

This clone was recorded only once. The rearrangement links TRBV5-4 to TRBJ2-5; 9 bases fit TRBD1. The germline V gene has CDR1 SGHNT and CDR2 YYREEE (reference sequence). Trimming took 4 bases from V and 3 from J; bases not matched to a gene: 4. The CDR3 covers 14 residues. The CDR3 spells CASSPDRGKETQYF. The CDR3 nucleotides are TGTGCCAGCAGCCCGGACAGGGGAAAAGAGACCCAGTACTTC.

This rearrangement joins TRBV5-1 to TRBJ2-7; D may be TRBD2 (5 bases). Trimming shortened V by 0 bases and J by 6 bases, and 10 bases separated the two germline ends. Per the germline V gene, CDR1 is SGHRS and CDR2 is YFSETQ. The CDR3 runs to 13 residues. The CDR3 is CASSLARGGEQYF. The CDR3 DNA follows: TGCGCCAGCAGCTTGGCCCGGGGTGGCGAGCAGTACTTC. The full variable domain, its missing parts supplied by reference TRBV5-1 and TRBJ2-7, is KAGVTQTPRYLIKTRGQQVTLSCSPISGHRSVSWYQQTPGQGLQFLFEYFSETQRNKGNFPGRFSGRQFSNSRSEMNVSTLELGDSALYLCASSLARGGEQYFGPGTRLTVT.

A note on this clone: The junction departs from germline at one end; a sequencing error may be responsible. The rearrangement joins TRBV25-1 to TRBJ2-7, with 7 positions matching TRBD2. The CDR3 sequence is 14 residues long. Germline V gene sequence: CDR1 MGHDK, CDR2 SYGVNS. CDR3 region: CASSEWEGRYGQYF. CDR3 in DNA: TGTGCCAGCAGTGAATGGGAGGGTAGATACGGGCAGTACTTC.

The J gene is TRBJ2-5, the V gene TRBV5-1; 7 bases are shared with TRBD2. This CDR3 is 14 amino acids long. Looked up from germline, CDR1 is SGHRS and CDR2 is YFSETQ. V trimming: 3 bases; J trimming: 5 bases; junction bases outside the gene matches: 7. Here the CDR3 reads CASSSQVGGETQYF. The CDR3 DNA reads TGCGCCAGCAGCTCCCAAGTCGGGGGGGAGACCCAGTACTTC. The full variable domain, completed using reference TRBV5-1 and TRBJ2-5, is KAGVTQTPRYLIKTRGQQVTLSCSPISGHRSVSWYQQTPGQGLQFLFEYFSETQRNKGNFPGRFSGRQFSNSRSEMNVSTLELGDSALYLCASSSQVGGETQYFGPGTRLLVL.

The J gene is TRBJ2-7, the V gene TRBV14; 9 positions match TRBD1. The CDR3 is 14 residues long. CDR1 and CDR2 (germline): SGHDN, FVKESK. V dropped 4 bases and J dropped 3; count of bases not matched to a gene: 4. DNA of the CDR3: TGTGCCAGCAGCCCGGGACAGGGTAACTACGAGCAGTACTTC. Its protein product is CASSPGQGNYEQYF.

The genes are TRBV28 and TRBJ2-7, with 7 bases that match TRBD1. Germline-derived CDR1 and CDR2 are MDHEN and SYDVKM. CDR3 length: 14 amino acids. The ends lost 2 bases at V and 3 bases at J; junction bases unmatched: 4. CDR3 nucleotides: TGTGCCAGCAGTTTACGCTACAGGGGCTACGAGCAGTACTTC. Protein product: CASSLRYRGYEQYF.

The table lists this clone with a count of one. This chain joins TRBV6-1 and TRBJ2-5; 11 bases match TRBD2. There are 14 residues in the CDR3. V shed 8 bases and J 2 bases; nucleotides not matched to a gene: 4. Germline V gives CDR1 MNHNS, CDR2 SASEGT. The CDR3 bases are TGTGCCAGCGATTGGACTAGCGGGCAAGAGACCCAGTACTTC. Its protein product is CASDWTSGQETQYF.

The rearrangement uses TRBV2 and TRBJ2-2; the match to TRBD2 covers 7 bases. This CDR3 has 12 residues. The V gene end was trimmed by 5 bases and the J gene end by 7 bases; junction bases not matched to a gene: 1. Germline lookup yields CDR1 SNHLY and CDR2 FYNNEI. CDR3 in DNA: TGTGCCAGCAGTTCTAGCGGCGGGGAGCTGTTTTTT. Translated: CASSSSGGELFF.

The chain recombines TRBV7-2 with TRBJ2-7; 7 bases align to TRBD1. V shed 1 base and J 1 base; nucleotides not matched to a gene: 4. The length of the CDR3 is 15 residues. The germline CDR1 and CDR2 sequences are SGHTA and FQGNSA. In DNA form, the CDR3 reads TGTGCCAGCAGCTTAGTCCCGGGACAGTCCTACGAGCAGTACTTC. This sequence encodes CASSLVPGQSYEQYF.

The gene calls are TRBV11-3 and TRBJ2-3; TRBD2 matches at 9 bases. This CDR3 spans 16 amino acids. With V trimmed by 1 base and J by 2 bases, 4 bases remained unmatched. Germline loops: CDR1 SGHNT, CDR2 YENEEA. The CDR3 DNA follows: TGTGCCAGCAGCTTAGGAGCGGGGGGACTCACAGATACGCAGTATTTT. Residues: CASSLGAGGLTDTQYF.

The V gene is TRBV5-5, the J gene TRBJ2-2; possibly TRBD2 for D (7 bases). Trimming stripped 3 bases from V and 4 bases from J, with 10 bases between. CDR3 size: 14 residues. Germline V gene lookup returns CDR1 SGHKS and CDR2 YYEKEE (reference sequence). The CDR3 protein is CASSSRGATGELFF. DNA of the CDR3: TGTGCCAGCAGCTCCCGGGGGGCCACCGGGGAGCTGTTTTTT.

This clone was observed once. The chain employs TRBV6-4 and TRBJ2-3; D gene uncertain. The CDR3 spans 13 residues. Per germline, CDR1 MRHNA and CDR2 SNTAGT. V shed 2 bases and J shed 6 bases, with 9 bases lying between them. The CDR3 region is CASSDTLRDTQYF. In nucleotides, the CDR3 is TGTGCCAGCAGTGACACCCTCCGGGATACGCAGTATTTT.

The V gene is TRBV9, the J gene TRBJ1-6, with D tentatively TRBD1 (5 bases). Germline CDR1 and CDR2: SGDLS and YYNGEE. The CDR3 loop spans 15 amino acids. With 0 bases removed from V and 11 bases from J, the gap between germline ends came to 15 bases. This chain's CDR3 is CASSVGTGAGPPLHF. The CDR3 DNA sequence: TGTGCCAGCAGCGTAGGAACAGGAGCAGGTCCACCCCTCCACTTT.

This clone is a singleton in its sample. V and J are TRBV6-4 and TRBJ1-2, with unresolved D. Germline CDR1 is MRHNA and CDR2 is SNTAGT. V dropped 0 bases and J dropped 3 bases, with 8 bases sitting between them. The CDR3 covers 14 residues. The CDR3 region is CASSDSSRDYGYTF. The DNA of the CDR3 is TGTGCCAGCAGTGACTCGTCACGGGACTATGGCTACACCTTC.

The chain couples TRBV5-1 to TRBJ1-2, with 8 bases fitting TRBD1. J gave up 6 bases and V 4 bases, and 11 bases lay outside the gene matches. Germline V lookup: CDR1 SGHRS, CDR2 YFSETQ. The length of the CDR3 is 15 residues. CDR3 bases: TGCGCCAGCAGCGAAGCCCCGGGACAGGTTAATGGCTACACCTTC. Protein sequence: CASSEAPGQVNGYTF.

V and J are TRBV11-3 and TRBJ2-1; D may be TRBD1 (6 bases). Per the germline V gene, CDR1 is SGHNT and CDR2 is YENEEA. V lost 1 base and J 3 bases, leaving 10 bases between the germline ends. The CDR3 loop spans 15 amino acids. CDR3 sequence reads: CASSLVSRGYNEQFF. The CDR3 bases are TGTGCCAGCAGCTTAGTCAGCAGGGGCTACAATGAGCAGTTCTTC.

This clone was detected only a few times. The gene calls are TRBV7-3 and TRBJ1-1; a possible D gene is TRBD1 (5 bases). Germline V lookup: CDR1 SGHTA, CDR2 FQGTGA. With 4 bases removed from V and 2 bases from J, the gap between germline ends came to 11 bases. This CDR3 comprises 14 residues. CDR3 coding DNA: TGTGCCAGCAGCTCCCAGGGCAGAAACACTGAAGCTTTCTTT. Its protein product is CASSSQGRNTEAFF.

The chain recombines TRBV6-1 with TRBJ2-2, with TRBD2 matching over 9 bases. From germline, CDR1 is MNHNS and CDR2 SASEGT. After removal of 1 base from V and 3 bases from J, the junction contained 0 bases not matched to a gene. The CDR3 contains 15 residues. The CDR3 region is CASSEERGDTGELFF. CDR3 nucleotides: TGTGCCAGCAGTGAAGAGCGGGGGGACACCGGGGAGCTGTTTTTT.

The chain couples TRBV2 to TRBJ1-1; maybe TRBD1 (6 bases). This CDR3 has 14 residues. V was clipped by 3 bases and J by 1 base, with 9 bases between them. CDR1 is SNHLY and CDR2 is FYNNEI in the germline V gene. The CDR3 protein is CASSEQGQNTEAFF. CDR3 coding DNA: TGTGCCAGCAGTGAGCAGGGACAGAACACTGAAGCTTTCTTT.

This clone was picked up one time. V gene TRBV27 combines with J gene TRBJ2-2; 7 nucleotides match TRBD1. V dropped 5 bases and J dropped 4; count of bases not matched to a gene: 10. From germline, CDR1 is MNHEY and CDR2 SMNVEV (reference sequence). This CDR3 contains 16 residues. The DNA for the CDR3 is TGTGCCAGCAGTACCCATTGGACAGGAAGCACCGGGGAGCTGTTTTTT. This sequence encodes CASSTHWTGSTGELFF.

V gene TRBV11-2 combines with J gene TRBJ1-3, with D hard to call. The CDR3 contains 15 residues. Trimming shortened V by 5 bases and J by 0 bases, and 11 bases separated the two germline ends. Germline CDR1 is SGHAT and CDR2 is FQNNGV. CDR3 region: CASSPPGYSGNTIYF. The CDR3, as DNA: TGTGCCAGCAGCCCCCCGGGGTACTCTGGAAACACCATATATTTT.

The chain employs TRBV30 and TRBJ1-1; 9 bases are a match to TRBD1. The CDR3 is 16 amino acids. The V gene end was trimmed by 3 bases and the J gene end by 4 bases; junction bases not matched to a gene: 12. Germline lookup yields CDR1 GTSNPN and CDR2 SVGIG (reference sequence). Written as DNA, the CDR3 is TGTGCCTGGAGCCCGGGGCAGGACAGGGGCACCACTGAAGCTTTCTTT. Residues: CAWSPGQDRGTTEAFF.

The chain employs TRBV6-1 and TRBJ1-4, with 7 positions matching TRBD1. This CDR3 is built from 13 residues. Germline loops: CDR1 MNHNS, CDR2 SASEGT. Unmatched junction bases numbered 4, after V lost 5 bases and J lost 7 bases. CDR3 sequence: CASSSTGVEKLFF. Here the CDR3 DNA reads TGTGCCAGCAGTTCTACAGGGGTTGAAAAACTGTTTTTT.